This T cell receptor beta chain stems from a study of blood T cell repertoires in COVID-19. At the level of the study: Sites in the United States, Italy and Spain provided acute and convalescent COVID-19 samples.

The CDR3 is made up of 14 amino acids. Germline V gives CDR1 MDHEN, CDR2 SYDVKM. Trimming took 8 bases from V and 4 from J, leaving 17 bases between them. Under the authors' procedure: Estimation of nucleated cell counts relied on the amplification of reference gene primers. Measured with immunoSEQ multiplex PCR; TCRdb has only the in-frame clones, and not every one. The DNA was the basis for D and trimming; V, J and clone size are from that table. The repertoire holds 250,000 to 350,000 clones, with approximately 84% as singletons. Patients at the Seattle site were enrolled during active infection and followed longitudinally.

The sequence was collected from a person between 70 and 80 years old with COVID-19, enrolled during active disease. The sample comprised peripheral blood. The J gene is TRBJ1-1, the V gene TRBV28; D perhaps matches TRBD1 (6 bases). The CDR3 reads CASRLTDRGTEAFF. The CDR3, as DNA: TGTGCCAGCCGCCTCACGGACAGAGGCACTGAAGCTTTCTTT.